What follows describes a single T cell receptor (beta chain). The record originates from a study of OX40 agonist ivuxolimab in advanced cancers. Study-level information: The dose-escalation cohort was about 87% male, with a mean age of about 60 years, ranging about 23 to 90. Prior anti-PD-1, anti-PD-L1 or anti-CTLA-4 therapy was allowed; around 40% had some.

TCRdb keeps only in-frame clones here, not all; method: immunoSEQ multiplex PCR. The table shows about 40,000 clones, with approximately 88% occurring only once. V trimming: 2 bases; J trimming: 6 bases; junction bases outside the gene matches: 11. The CDR3 is 16 residues long. Germline CDR1 is SGHDN and CDR2 is FVKESK. This TCR came from an adult with an advanced solid tumor such as melanoma, head and neck, liver or kidney cancer. The chain joins TRBV14 to TRBJ2-7; 9 bases agree with TRBD1. The specimen was CD4+ or CD8+ T cells sorted from blood, collected in a trial of the OX40 agonist ivuxolimab. CDR3 coding DNA: TGTGCCAGCAGCCAAACTGGGACAGGGTGGAACGCCGAGCAGTACTTC. This codes for CASSQTGTGWNAEQYF.